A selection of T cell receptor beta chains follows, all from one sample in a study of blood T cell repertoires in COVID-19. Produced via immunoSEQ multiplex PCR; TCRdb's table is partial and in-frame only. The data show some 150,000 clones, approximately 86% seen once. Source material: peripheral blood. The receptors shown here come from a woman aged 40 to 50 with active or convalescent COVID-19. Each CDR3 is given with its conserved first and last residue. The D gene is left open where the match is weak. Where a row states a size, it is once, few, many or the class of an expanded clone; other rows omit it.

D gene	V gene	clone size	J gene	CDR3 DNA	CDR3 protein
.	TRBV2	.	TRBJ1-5	TGTGCCAGCAGTGTAGAAACCGGGAATCAGCCCCAGCATTTT	CASSVETGNQPQHF
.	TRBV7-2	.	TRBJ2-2	TGTGCCAGCAGCTTAGGGGGGCCCACCGGGGAGCTGTTTTTT	CASSLGGPTGELFF
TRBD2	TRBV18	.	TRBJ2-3	TGTGCCAGCTCACCTTTTGGGACTAGCGGCACAGATACGCAGTATTTT	CASSPFGTSGTDTQYF
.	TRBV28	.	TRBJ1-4	TGTGCCAGCAGTTTCCTACAGGACCGGGCAAATGAAAAACTGTTTTTT	CASSFLQDRANEKLFF
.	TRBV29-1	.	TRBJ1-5	TGCAGCGTTGGGGTGTTGGGCCAGCCCCAGCATTTT	CSVGVLGQPQHF
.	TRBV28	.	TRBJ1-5	TGTGCCAGCAGCCAACAGGGTTTCTTAGGTCAGCCCCAGCATTTT	CASSQQGFLGQPQHF
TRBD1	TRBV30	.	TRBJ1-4	TGTGCCTGGAGTGCCTCGGGACAGCCTAATGAAAAACTGTTTTTT	CAWSASGQPNEKLFF
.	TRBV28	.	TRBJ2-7	TGTGCCAGCAGCCCCTCGGGAACAGGGTCTTACTACGAGCAGTACTTC	CASSPSGTGSYYEQYF
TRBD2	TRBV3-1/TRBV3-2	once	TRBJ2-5	TGTGCCAGCAGCCAAGTGGTGGCGGGAGGAGAAGAGACCCAGTACTTC	CASSQVVAGGEETQYF
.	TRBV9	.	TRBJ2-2	TGTGCCAGCAGCGTGATCGGGACCGGGGAGCTGTTTTTT	CASSVIGTGELFF
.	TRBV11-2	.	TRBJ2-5	TGTGCCAGCAGCGTTACTCCGGGGTCCTTCCAAGAGACCCAGTACTTC	CASSVTPGSFQETQYF
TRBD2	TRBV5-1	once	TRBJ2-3	TGCGCCAGCAGCCCAACCGGACTAGAACGGGATACGCAGTATTTT	CASSPTGLERDTQYF
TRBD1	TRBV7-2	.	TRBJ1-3	TGTGCCAGCAGCTTAGACAGGGGAGGCATATATTTT	CASSLDRGGIYF
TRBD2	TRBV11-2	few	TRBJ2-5	TGTGCCAGCAGCTTACTCACTAGCGGGGAGACCCAGTACTTC	CASSLLTSGETQYF
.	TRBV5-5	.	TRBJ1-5	TGTGCCAGCAGCTCTCAGGGTCTCAATAGCAATCAGCCCCAGCATTTT	CASSSQGLNSNQPQHF
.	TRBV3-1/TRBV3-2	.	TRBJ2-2	TGTGCCAGCAGCCCAGTCATCTGGGGGGGCGGCACCGGGGAGCTGTTTTTT	CASSPVIWGGGTGELFF
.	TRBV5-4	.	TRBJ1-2	TGTGCCAGCAGCTTGGTAGGGGAACATGGCTACACCTTC	CASSLVGEHGYTF
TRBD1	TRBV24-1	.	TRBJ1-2	TGTGCCACCAGTGATACTGGGACAGGGGGCGTCTATGGCTACACCTTC	CATSDTGTGGVYGYTF
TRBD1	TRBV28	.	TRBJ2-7	TGTGCCAGCTTTGCAGGGGGCGATGGAATTTACGAGCAGTACTTC	CASFAGGDGIYEQYF
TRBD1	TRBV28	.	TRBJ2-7	TGTGCCAGCAGTTTCTCGGGACAGGGGTTTATGGAGCAGTACTTC	CASSFSGQGFMEQYF
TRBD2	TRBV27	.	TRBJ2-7	TGTGCCAGCAGTTTTATGGGACTAAGAGACTACGAGCAGTACTTC	CASSFMGLRDYEQYF
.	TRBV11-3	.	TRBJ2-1	TGTGCCAGCAGCCTAGTGAGCAATGAGCAGTTCTTC	CASSLVSNEQFF
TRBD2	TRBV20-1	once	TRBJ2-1	TGCAGTGCTAGTGCAGGTAGCGGGAATTACAATGAGCAGTTCTTC	CSASAGSGNYNEQFF
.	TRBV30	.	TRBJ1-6	TGTGCCTGGAGTGTTCTAGGGGATTATAATTCACCCCTCCACTTT	CAWSVLGDYNSPLHF
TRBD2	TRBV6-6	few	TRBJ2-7	TGTGCCAGCAGTTACTCGAGCGGGGCCTACGAGCAGTACTTC	CASSYSSGAYEQYF
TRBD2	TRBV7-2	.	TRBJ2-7	TGTGCCAGCAGCCTACGGACTAGCGGAACCTACGAGCAGTACTTC	CASSLRTSGTYEQYF
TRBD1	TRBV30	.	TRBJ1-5	TGTGCCTGGAGCGAGGGACAGGGGCCAAATCAGCCCCAGCATTTT	CAWSEGQGPNQPQHF
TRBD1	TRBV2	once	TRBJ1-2	TGTGCCAGCAGGACCGACAGGGTGGGGGTCTATGGCTACACCTTC	CASRTDRVGVYGYTF
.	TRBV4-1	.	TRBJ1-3	TGCGCCAGCAGCCAGAGGGCCCAGCCTGGGAACACCATATATTTT	CASSQRAQPGNTIYF
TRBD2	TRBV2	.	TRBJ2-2	TGTGCCAGCAGTGACCCCTCTTTAGCGGGAGAAACCGGGGAGCTGTTTTTT	CASSDPSLAGETGELFF
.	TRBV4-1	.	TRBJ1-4	TGCGCCAGCAGCCAAGTTAGACAGAATGAAAAACTGTTTTTT	CASSQVRQNEKLFF
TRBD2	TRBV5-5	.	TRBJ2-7	TGTGCCAGCAGCTTGGCCCGGCTAGCGGGGGTCGAGCAGTACTTC	CASSLARLAGVEQYF
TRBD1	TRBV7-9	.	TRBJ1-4	TGTGCCAGCAGCTTAGGGAGGTCCGGACAGGGGCCGAAACTGTTTTTT	CASSLGRSGQGPKLFF
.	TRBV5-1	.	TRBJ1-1	TGCGCCAGCAGCTCGGACAGTTCGCACACTGAAGCTTTCTTT	CASSSDSSHTEAFF
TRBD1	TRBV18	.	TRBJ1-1	TGTGCCAGCTCCCGTGGACAGGGGGCAAACACTGAAGCTTTCTTT	CASSRGQGANTEAFF
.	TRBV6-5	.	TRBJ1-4	TGTGCCAGCACACTCACCCTTAATGAAAAACTGTTTTTT	CASTLTLNEKLFF
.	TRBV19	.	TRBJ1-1	TGTGCCAGTGGCGACACGGCCGTTTGGGCTTTCTTT	CASGDTAVWAFF
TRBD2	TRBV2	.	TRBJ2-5	TGTGCCAGCAGTAGGCGACAGGCAGCTAGCGGGGTCCAGTACTTC	CASSRRQAASGVQYF
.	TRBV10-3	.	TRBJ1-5	TGTGCCATCAGTGATTCAAGCTATCAGCCCCAGCATTTT	CAISDSSYQPQHF
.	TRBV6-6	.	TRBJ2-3	TGTGCCAGCAGTTACCAATTAACGACTAGCACAGATACGCAGTATTTT	CASSYQLTTSTDTQYF
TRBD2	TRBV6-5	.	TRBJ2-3	TGTGCCAGCATTGGACTAGCGGGTTCTCCGGATACGCAGTATTTT	CASIGLAGSPDTQYF
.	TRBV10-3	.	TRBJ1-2	TGTGCCATCAGCCAACGGGGGGCGCGGGACTATGGCTACACCTTC	CAISQRGARDYGYTF
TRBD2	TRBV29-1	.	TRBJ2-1	TGCAGCGTTGGCCAGCGGGATAGGTACAATGAGCAGTTCTTC	CSVGQRDRYNEQFF
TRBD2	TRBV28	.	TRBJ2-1	TGTGCCAGCAGTTTAGGGGCAGTTCTAGCGGGAGGGGAGGAGCAGTTCTTC	CASSLGAVLAGGEEQFF